This entry describes one T cell receptor beta chain. This record comes from a study of CD8 T cells in Susac syndrome. When the RNA was reverse transcribed, random hexamers were used with an input of 0.5 to 1 ug. TCRdb re-called the immunoSEQ multiplex PCR reads with MiXCR, one entry per CDR3 protein. The sample has over 95,000 distinct CDR3 sequences, about 90% seen once; the top ten hold 0.13% to 0.15%. The clonotype comes from a human donor in good health. Material: CD4+ T cells from PBMCs.

DNA for the CDR3: TGTGCCAGCAGTCCGGGGGACAGGGGGGAACAGCCCCAGCATTTT. Amino acid sequence: CASSPGDRGEQPQHF. V gene TRBV12-3 or TRBV12-4 combines with J gene TRBJ1-5; 11 bases map to TRBD1. The CDR3 totals 15 residues. With 5 bases clipped from V and 7 bases from J, the junction kept 7 bases outside the gene matches.